A selection of T cell receptor beta chains follows, all from one sample in a study of blood T cell repertoires in COVID-19. Using immunoSEQ multiplex PCR, the repertoire was profiled, and TCRdb retains in-frame clones only, with some absent. The table lists about 170,000 clones, roughly 90% of them singletons. Sequencing input: peripheral blood. The origin of the receptors is a man aged 55 to 70 with acute or convalescent COVID-19. CDR3s include the opening cysteine and the closing phenylalanine or tryptophan.

TRBV7-9	TRBJ2-3	CASSLVDRDRKRADTQYF
TRBV3-1/TRBV3-2	TRBJ2-4	CASSSRQGSKNIQYF
TRBV7-6	TRBJ1-2	CASSFPGQGGYTF
TRBV19	TRBJ2-1	CASRGGRTSGGHNEQFF
TRBV27	TRBJ2-5	CASRGLAGGYQETQYF
TRBV5-1	TRBJ2-1	CASSLAGGRNEQFF
TRBV19	TRBJ1-6	CASTGQVNSPLHF
TRBV11-2	TRBJ2-2	CASSLEDRGGVNTGELFF
TRBV24-1	TRBJ2-3	CATSDWGDSTDTQYF
TRBV28	TRBJ1-6	CASSFGTGGASPLHF
TRBV10-1	TRBJ1-1	CASRENRGLNTEAFF
TRBV9	TRBJ1-2	CASSVGSIQGANYGYTF
TRBV11-2	TRBJ2-2	CASSFPRLAGGIGELFF
TRBV7-8	TRBJ2-4	CASSLGTGAIQYF
TRBV4-3	TRBJ1-1	CASSQDRQRNTEAFF
TRBV27	TRBJ2-3	CASSWGQVTDTQYF
TRBV5-1	TRBJ2-7	CASSLALADSYEQYF
TRBV9	TRBJ2-3	CASSPPRVAGEDTQYF